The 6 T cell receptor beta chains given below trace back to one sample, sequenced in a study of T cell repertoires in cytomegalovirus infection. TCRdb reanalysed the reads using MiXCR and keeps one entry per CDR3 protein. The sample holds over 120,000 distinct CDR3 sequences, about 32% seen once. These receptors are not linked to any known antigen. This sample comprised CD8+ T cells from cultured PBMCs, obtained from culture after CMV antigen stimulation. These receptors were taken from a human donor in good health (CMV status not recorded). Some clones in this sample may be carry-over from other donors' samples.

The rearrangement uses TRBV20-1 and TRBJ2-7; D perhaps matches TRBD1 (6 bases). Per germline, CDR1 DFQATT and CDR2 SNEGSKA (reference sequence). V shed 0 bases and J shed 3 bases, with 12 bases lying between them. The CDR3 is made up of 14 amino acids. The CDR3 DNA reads TGCAGTGCTAGAGATTTTCTACAGGGCTACGAGCAGTACTTC. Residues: CSARDFLQGYEQYF.

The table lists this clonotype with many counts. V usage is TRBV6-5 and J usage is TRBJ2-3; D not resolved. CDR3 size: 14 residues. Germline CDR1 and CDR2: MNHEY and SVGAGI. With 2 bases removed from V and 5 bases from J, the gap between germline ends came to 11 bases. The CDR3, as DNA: TGTGCCAGCAGTTACGGGTTATCCGAAGATACGCAGTATTTT. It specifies CASSYGLSEDTQYF.

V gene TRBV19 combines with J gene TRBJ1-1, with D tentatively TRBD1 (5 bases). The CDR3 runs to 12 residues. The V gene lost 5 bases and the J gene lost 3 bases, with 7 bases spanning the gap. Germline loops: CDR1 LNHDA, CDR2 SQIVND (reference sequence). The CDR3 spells CASSPQDTEAFF. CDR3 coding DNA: TGTGCCAGTAGTCCACAGGACACTGAAGCTTTCTTT.

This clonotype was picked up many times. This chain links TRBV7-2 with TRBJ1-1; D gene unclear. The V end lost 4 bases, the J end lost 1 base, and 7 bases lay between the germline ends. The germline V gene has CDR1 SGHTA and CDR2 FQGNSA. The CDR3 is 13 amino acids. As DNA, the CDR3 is TGTGCCAGCAGCTCCTCGCGGAACACTGAAGCTTTCTTT. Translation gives CASSSSRNTEAFF.

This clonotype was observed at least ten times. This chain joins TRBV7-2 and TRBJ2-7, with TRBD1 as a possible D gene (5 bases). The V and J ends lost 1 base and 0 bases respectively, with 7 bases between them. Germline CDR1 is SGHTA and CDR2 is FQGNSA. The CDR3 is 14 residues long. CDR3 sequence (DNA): TGTGCCAGCAGCTTAGGGGGCACCTCCTACGAGCAGTACTTC. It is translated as CASSLGGTSYEQYF.

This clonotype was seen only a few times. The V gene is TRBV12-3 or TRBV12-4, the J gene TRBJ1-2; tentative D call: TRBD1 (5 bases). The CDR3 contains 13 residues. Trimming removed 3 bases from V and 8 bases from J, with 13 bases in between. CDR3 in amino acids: CASSFSGTYGYTF. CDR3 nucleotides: TGTGCCAGCAGTTTCTCCGGGACCTACGGCTACACCTTC.